This section outlines one TCR beta chain sequence together with its context. The antigen remains undetermined. The sample comes from a study of long-term antiretroviral therapy in people with HIV. Overall study findings and caveats: Compared with controls, HIV repertoires showed narrower CDR3 length ranges. Transplant donor controls retained higher diversity, though diversity increased after ART.

Run at survey level, the immunoSEQ assay was version v3.0. Some clones are missing from TCRdb's copy, which holds only in-frame ones; the method was immunoSEQ multiplex PCR. The data hold approximately 32,000 clones, with under 90% observed a single time. The clonotype was recovered from a man between 18 and 29 years old with HIV. Source: unsorted PBMCs, taken 0.4 years before starting antiretroviral therapy.

CDR3 DNA: TGTGCCAGCATCTCTCCCGATGGGAGCTCCTACGAGCAGTACTTC. Its protein is CASISPDGSSYEQYF. This chain links TRBV28 with TRBJ2-7; D is possibly TRBD2 (5 bases). The CDR3 length is 15 residues. CDR1 and CDR2 (germline): MDHEN, SYDVKM. V was cut by 7 bases and J by 0 bases, with 16 bases left in between. The full variable domain, with the rest looked up from reference TRBV28 and TRBJ2-7, is DVKVTQSSRYLVKRTGEKVFLECVQDMDHENMFWYRQDPGLGLRLIYFSYDVKMKEKGDIPEGYSVSREKKERFSLILESASTNQTSMYLCASISPDGSSYEQYFGPGTRLTVT.